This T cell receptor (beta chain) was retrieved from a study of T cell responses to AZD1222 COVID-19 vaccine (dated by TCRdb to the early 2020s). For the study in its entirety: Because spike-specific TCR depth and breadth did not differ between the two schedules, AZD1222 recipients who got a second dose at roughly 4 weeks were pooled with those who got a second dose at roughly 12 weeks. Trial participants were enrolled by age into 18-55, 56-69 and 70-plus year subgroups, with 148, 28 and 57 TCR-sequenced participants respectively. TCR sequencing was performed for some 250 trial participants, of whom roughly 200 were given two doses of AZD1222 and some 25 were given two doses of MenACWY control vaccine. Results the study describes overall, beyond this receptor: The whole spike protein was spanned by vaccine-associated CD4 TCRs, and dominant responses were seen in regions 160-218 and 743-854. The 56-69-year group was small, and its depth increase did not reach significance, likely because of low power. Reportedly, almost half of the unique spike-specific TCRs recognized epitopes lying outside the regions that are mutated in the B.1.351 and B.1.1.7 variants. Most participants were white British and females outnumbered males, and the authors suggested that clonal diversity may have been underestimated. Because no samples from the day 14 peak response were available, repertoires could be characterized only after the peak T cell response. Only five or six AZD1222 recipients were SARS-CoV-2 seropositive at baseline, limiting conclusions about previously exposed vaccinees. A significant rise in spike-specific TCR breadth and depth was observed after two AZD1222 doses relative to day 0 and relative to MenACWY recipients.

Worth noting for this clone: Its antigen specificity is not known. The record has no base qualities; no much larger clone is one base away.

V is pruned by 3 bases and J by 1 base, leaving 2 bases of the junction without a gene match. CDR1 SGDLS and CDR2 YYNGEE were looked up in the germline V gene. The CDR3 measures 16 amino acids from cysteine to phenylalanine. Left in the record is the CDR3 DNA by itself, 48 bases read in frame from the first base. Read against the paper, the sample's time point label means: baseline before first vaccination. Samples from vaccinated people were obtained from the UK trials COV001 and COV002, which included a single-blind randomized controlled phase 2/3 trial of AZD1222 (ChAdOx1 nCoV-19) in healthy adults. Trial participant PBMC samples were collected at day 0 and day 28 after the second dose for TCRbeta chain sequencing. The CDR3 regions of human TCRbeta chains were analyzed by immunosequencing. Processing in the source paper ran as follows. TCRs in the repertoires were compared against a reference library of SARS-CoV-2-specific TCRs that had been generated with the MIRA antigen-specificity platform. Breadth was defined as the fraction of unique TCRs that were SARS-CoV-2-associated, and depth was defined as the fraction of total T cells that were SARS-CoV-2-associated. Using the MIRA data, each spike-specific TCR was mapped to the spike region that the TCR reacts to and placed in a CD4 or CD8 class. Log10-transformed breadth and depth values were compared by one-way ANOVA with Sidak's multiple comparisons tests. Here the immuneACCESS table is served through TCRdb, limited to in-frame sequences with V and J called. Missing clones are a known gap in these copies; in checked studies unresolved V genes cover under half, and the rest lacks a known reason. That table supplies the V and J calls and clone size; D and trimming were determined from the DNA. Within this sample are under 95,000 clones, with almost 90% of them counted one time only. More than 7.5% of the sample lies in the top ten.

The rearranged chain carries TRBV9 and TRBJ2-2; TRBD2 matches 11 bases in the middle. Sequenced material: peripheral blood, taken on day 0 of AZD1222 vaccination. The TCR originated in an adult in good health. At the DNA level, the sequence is TGTGCCAGCAGCGCCGGACTAGCGGGGAACACCGGGGAGCTGTTTTTT. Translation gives CASSAGLAGNTGELFF.